This T cell receptor (beta chain) was observed in a study of blood T cell repertoires in COVID-19. V shed 6 bases and J 2 bases; nucleotides not matched to a gene: 4. The germline V gene encodes CDR1 ENHRY and CDR2 SYGVKD. CDR3 length equals 14 residues. Authors' methods: Nucleated cell number was recorded as an estimate derived from reference gene primer amplification. TCRdb's table, derived via immunoSEQ multiplex PCR, lists solely in-frame clones and lacks some. V, J and clone size are taken as reported in that table, and D and trimming were inferred from the DNA itself. Here the sample spans under 250,000 clones, over 65% being singletons.

The receptor was derived from a woman aged 55-70 years who had recovered from COVID-19. This sequence joins TRBV10-3 and TRBJ2-3; 8 nucleotides line up with TRBD2. The specimen was PBMCs or T cells enriched from blood (not recorded which). The CDR3: CAIRETSDTDTQYF. The CDR3, as DNA: TGTGCCATCAGAGAGACTAGCGACACAGATACGCAGTATTTT.